Below, 13 T cell receptor beta chains from the same sample are listed, as sequenced in a study of shared clonotypes between healthy human individuals. As defined, naive CD8 cells were CD45RO-negative and positively selected for CCR7, with terminally differentiated effector memory CD45RA+ cells excluded. Assay used: immunoSEQ multiplex PCR; TCRdb lists only in-frame clones, some missing. The sample has about 2.1 million clones, roughly 95% seen once. Source material: naive CD8+ T cells from PBMCs. The receptors were sampled from a man between 18 and 35 years old in good health. Some clones in this sample may be carry-over from other donors' samples.

As to this clone: The sample has other DNA sequences that encode this CDR3 too. The chain couples TRBV2 to TRBJ1-1, with a tentative D call TRBD1 (5 bases). Deletions cut 1 base from V and 8 bases from J, with 11 bases between. This CDR3 contains 13 residues. Germline lookup yields CDR1 SNHLY and CDR2 FYNNEI. The CDR3 DNA follows: TGTGCCAGCAGTGAAGTGGGGGGAACAGAAGCTTTCTTT. Translation gives CASSEVGGTEAFF.

This clone has just one count. The V call is TRBV7-2, the J call TRBJ2-3; no clear D gene. The germline V gene encodes CDR1 SGHTA and CDR2 FQGNSA. V dropped 3 bases and J dropped 0 bases, with 22 bases sitting between them. The length of the CDR3 is 19 residues. DNA for the CDR3: TGTGCCAGCAGCTTGGAATCTCCACGTGTGCTAGGGAGCACAGATACGCAGTATTTT. It translates to CASSLESPRVLGSTDTQYF.

The chain is built from TRBV27 and TRBJ2-6; TRBD1 aligns across 11 bases. Trimming at V came to 6 bases and at J to 0 bases, leaving 13 bases not matched to a gene. Germline V lookup: CDR1 MNHEY, CDR2 SMNVEV (reference sequence). The CDR3 contains 20 residues. The CDR3 bases are TGTGCCAGCAGCTTGCTACCCGGACAGGGGGCTTCCTCTGGGGCCAACGTCCTGACTTTC. It codes for CASSLLPGQGASSGANVLTF.

The rearrangement links TRBV11-2 to TRBJ1-4; 7 bases are shared with TRBD1. There are 15 residues in the CDR3. The V and J ends lost 5 bases and 1 base, in that order; junction bases with no gene match: 4. CDR1 SGHAT and CDR2 FQNNGV come from the germline V gene. The CDR3 coding sequence is TGTGCCAGCAGCCCCTGGGACAGAACTAATGAAAAACTGTTTTTT. Translating it yields CASSPWDRTNEKLFF.

V usage is TRBV10-3 and J usage is TRBJ1-2, with D hard to call. CDR3 length: 12 residues. Germline assignment: CDR1 ENHRY and CDR2 SYGVKD. Trimming pared 0 bases from V and 8 bases from J, leaving 7 bases between. The CDR3 DNA is TGTGCCATCAGTGAGTCTTTGTTAGGCTACACCTTC. This translates into CAISESLLGYTF.

The J gene is TRBJ1-4, the V gene TRBV7-9; D is ambiguous. From germline, CDR1 is SEHNR and CDR2 FQNEAQ (reference sequence). This CDR3 has 14 residues. Between the trimmed V and J ends, which lost 3 bases and 8 bases, there was a span of 13 bases. The CDR3 spells CASSLPPGREKLFF. CDR3 sequence (DNA): TGTGCCAGCAGCTTGCCCCCTGGGCGGGAAAAACTGTTTTTT.

J is TRBJ1-5 and V is TRBV18; D unresolved. Trimming removed 5 bases from V and 5 bases from J, with 19 bases in between. Germline V gene lookup returns CDR1 KGHSH and CDR2 LQKENI. The CDR3 contains 16 residues. The CDR3 DNA reads TGTGCCAGCTCAACCAGTCGGCTCCCAATGGATCAGCCCCAGCATTTT. This codes for CASSTSRLPMDQPQHF.

The CDR3 DNA reads as TGTGCCAGCAGGAAAGGACAGTACACTGAAGCTTTCTTT. It encodes CASRKGQYTEAFF. The J gene is TRBJ1-1, the V gene TRBV7-9; D may be TRBD1 (6 bases). Germline V gives CDR1 SEHNR, CDR2 FQNEAQ (reference sequence). CDR3 length: 13 amino acids. Trimming shortened V by 6 bases and J by 3 bases, and 11 bases separated the two germline ends.

This clone was seen once. This chain connects TRBV6-5 to TRBJ1-2, with D perhaps TRBD1 (5 bases). CDR1 is MNHEY and CDR2 is SVGAGI in the germline V gene. There are 13 residues in the CDR3. V was pared by 2 bases and J by 7 bases, with 11 bases between. CDR3 DNA: TGTGCCAGCAGTTACGAGGGGTTGGGTGGCTACACCTTC. It specifies CASSYEGLGGYTF.

This chain joins TRBV18 and TRBJ2-1; tentatively, D is TRBD1 (6 bases). This CDR3 has 13 amino acids. Per the germline V gene, CDR1 is KGHSH and CDR2 is LQKENI. The V end was cut by 4 bases, the J end by 7 bases, with 11 bases between. The CDR3 sequence: CASSRGRVNEQFF. The CDR3 DNA reads TGTGCCAGCTCACGGGGGCGAGTGAATGAGCAGTTCTTC.

CDR3 protein: CASSPRTGLYNEQFF. The CDR3, as DNA: TGTGCCAGCAGCCCCAGGACAGGGCTATACAATGAGCAGTTCTTC. The gene calls are TRBV7-8 and TRBJ2-1; 8 bases agree with TRBD1. CDR1 is SGHVS and CDR2 is FQNEAQ in the germline V gene. The J segment lost 4 bases and the V segment lost 5 bases, leaving 7 bases of the junction unmatched. The CDR3 sequence is 15 residues long.

J is TRBJ1-1 and V is TRBV9; a weak D match, TRBD1 (5 bases). Germline V gene sequence: CDR1 SGDLS, CDR2 YYNGEE. V lost 0 bases, J lost 8 bases, and 14 bases lay in between. The CDR3 extends over 14 amino acids. The CDR3 sequence: CASSVEGRSTEAFF. The DNA of the CDR3 is TGTGCCAGCAGCGTAGAGGGACGGAGCACAGAAGCTTTCTTT.

The chain couples TRBV6-5 to TRBJ2-1, with 8 nucleotides matching TRBD2. The CDR3 sequence is 13 residues long. Germline lookup yields CDR1 MNHEY and CDR2 SVGAGI. With 6 bases clipped from V and 7 bases from J, the junction kept 5 bases outside the gene matches. CDR3 residues: CASSPGLDNEQFF. Here the CDR3 DNA reads TGTGCCAGCAGCCCGGGACTAGATAATGAGCAGTTCTTC.